This TCR beta chain derives from a study of T cell repertoires in cytomegalovirus infection. At the level of the study: Recently identified HLA-C-restricted CMV epitopes were used, and well-studied HLA-B-restricted CMV epitopes were used as well. From public TCR beta signatures came an indication of both CMV infection and matching HLA type.

This clonotype was seen a handful of times. What it recognizes is unknown. The V gene lost 1 base and the J gene lost 10 bases, with 18 bases spanning the gap. Germline V lookup: CDR1 SGDLS, CDR2 YYNGEE. The CDR3 spans 15 residues. TCRdb fed the reads into MiXCR, producing one record per CDR3 protein. The sample contains roughly 90,000 distinct CDR3 sequences, about 24% of which appear only once. Study-level findings and limits: What dominated the ex vivo response were HLA-C-restricted CMV-specific TCR beta clonotypes.

Specimen: CD8+ T cells from cultured PBMCs, collected from culture after CMV antigen stimulation. J is TRBJ2-1 and V is TRBV9, with D possibly being TRBD2 (6 bases). This clonotype was sampled from a human donor in good health (CMV status not recorded). Some clones in this sample may be carry-over from other donors' samples. The CDR3 DNA follows: TGTGCCAGCAGCGTATCTCCCGGGGTAGCGGACGAGCAGTTCTTC. It is translated as CASSVSPGVADEQFF.